A single sample is the source of the 19 T cell receptor beta chains below, sequenced in a study of technical replicates of blood from several donors. The assay was immunoSEQ multiplex PCR, and TCRdb's table has in-frame clones only and misses some. The table lists 70,000 to 85,000 clones, around 95% of them singletons, with roughly 0.24% in the top ten. The sequenced sample consisted of T cells isolated from PBMCs. All receptors derive from a human donor in good health.

This clone was observed once. This chain uses TRBV4-1 with TRBJ2-1, with D maybe TRBD2 (5 bases). V was pared by 4 bases and J by 7 bases, with 20 bases between. CDR3 size: 16 residues. Germline loops: CDR1 MGHRA, CDR2 YSYEKL. CDR3 DNA: TGCGCCAGCAGCCCCTCCGGAGGCTTAATGGGTAATGAGCAGTTCTTC. This gives the protein CASSPSGGLMGNEQFF.

The chain combines TRBV25-1 with TRBJ1-1, with D uncertain. Trimming removed 1 base from V and 0 bases from J, with 12 bases in between. Germline V gene sequence: CDR1 MGHDK, CDR2 SYGVNS. CDR3 length equals 16 residues. This CDR3 is CASSESRAGLNTEAFF. CDR3 DNA: TGTGCCAGCAGTGAATCACGTGCGGGATTGAACACTGAAGCTTTCTTT.

The chain joins TRBV6-5 to TRBJ1-1; D is uncertain. V was clipped by 0 bases and J by 5 bases, with 10 bases between them. The CDR3 length is 14 residues. Germline V gene lookup returns CDR1 MNHEY and CDR2 SVGAGI. In DNA, the CDR3 is TGTGCCAGCAGTTACTCGCTGAGGAGGACTGAAGCTTTCTTT. It codes for CASSYSLRRTEAFF.

This rearrangement joins TRBV7-3 to TRBJ2-3, with 8 bases lining up with TRBD1. Germline trimming cut 5 bases from V and 1 base from J; bases unmatched to any gene: 2. Germline loops: CDR1 SGHTA, CDR2 FQGTGA. The CDR3 spans 14 residues. The CDR3 loop reads CASSQGAGTDTQYF. CDR3 coding DNA: TGTGCCAGCAGCCAGGGGGCTGGCACAGATACGCAGTATTTT.

The chain joins TRBV19 to TRBJ2-7; D is possibly TRBD2 (7 bases). CDR3 length: 17 amino acids. Trimming took 7 bases from V and 2 from J, leaving 24 bases between them. Germline CDR1 reads LNHDA; CDR2 reads SQIVND (reference sequence). The CDR3 region has the DNA TGTGCCAGTACCACGGTGAGGGGGGAGCGGGACCCCTACGAGCAGTACTTC. Its translation: CASTTVRGERDPYEQYF.

V and J are TRBV4-1 and TRBJ2-7, with 7 bases matching TRBD1. With 1 base clipped from V and 1 base from J, the junction kept 1 base outside the gene matches. The CDR3 extends over 14 amino acids. In germline, CDR1 is MGHRA, CDR2 YSYEKL. The CDR3: CASSQGRGSYEQYF. The DNA of the CDR3 is TGCGCCAGCAGCCAAGGCAGGGGGTCCTACGAGCAGTACTTC.

The chain has TRBV5-1 and TRBJ2-3, with D tentatively TRBD1 (6 bases). CDR3 size: 15 residues. CDR1 and CDR2 (germline): SGHRS, YFSETQ. V was trimmed by 3 bases and J by 3 bases, leaving 14 bases between them. CDR3 in amino acids: CASSSGTYETDTQYF. CDR3 DNA: TGCGCCAGCAGCTCCGGGACATATGAAACAGATACGCAGTATTTT. The full variable domain, in which reference TRBV5-1 and TRBJ2-3 provide the parts outside the CDR3, is KAGVTQTPRYLIKTRGQQVTLSCSPISGHRSVSWYQQTPGQGLQFLFEYFSETQRNKGNFPGRFSGRQFSNSRSEMNVSTLELGDSALYLCASSSGTYETDTQYFGPGTRLTVL.

V and J are TRBV28 and TRBJ2-1, with 7 bases that match TRBD2. The CDR3 is made up of 16 amino acids. The V segment lost 5 bases and the J segment 6 bases; nucleotides outside the gene matches: 13. The germline CDR1 and CDR2 sequences are MDHEN and SYDVKM. CDR3 sequence reads: CASSQTTTGLSNEQFF. In DNA form, the CDR3 reads TGTGCCAGCAGTCAGACCACGACGGGACTATCCAATGAGCAGTTCTTC. Together with reference TRBV28 and TRBJ2-1, the CDR3 gives the full variable domain: DVKVTQSSRYLVKRTGEKVFLECVQDMDHENMFWYRQDPGLGLRLIYFSYDVKMKEKGDIPEGYSVSREKKERFSLILESASTNQTSMYLCASSQTTTGLSNEQFFGPGTRLTVL.

This clone occurred a few times. This chain connects TRBV14 to TRBJ1-1, with unresolved D. The CDR3 has 13 residues. In germline, CDR1 is SGHDN, CDR2 FVKESK. The V end was cut by 8 bases, the J end by 0 bases, with 10 bases between. Here the CDR3 DNA reads TGTGCCAGCGGCATTACCATGAACACTGAAGCTTTCTTT. Amino acids: CASGITMNTEAFF.

This chain links TRBV5-1 with TRBJ2-3; D is perhaps TRBD1 (7 bases). V was clipped by 5 bases and J by 5 bases, with 12 bases between them. CDR3 size: 13 residues. Germline lookup yields CDR1 SGHRS and CDR2 YFSETQ. CDR3 DNA: TGCGCCAGCAGAGCCAGGGGGGAAGATACGCAGTATTTT. Encoded protein: CASRARGEDTQYF.

The gene calls are TRBV4-1 and TRBJ1-2; TRBD1 is a possible D gene (5 bases). Germline assignment: CDR1 MGHRA and CDR2 YSYEKL. The V end lost 4 bases, the J end lost 4 bases, and 10 bases lay between the germline ends. This CDR3 is 13 amino acids long. CDR3 DNA: TGCGCCAGCAGCCTTGACAGCTTCTATGGCTACACCTTC. Residues: CASSLDSFYGYTF.

The chain uses TRBV5-1 and TRBJ1-2; the match to TRBD1 covers 8 bases. V gave up 0 bases and J gave up 6 bases; unmatched junction bases: 7. The CDR3 runs to 15 residues. CDR1 is SGHRS, CDR2 YFSETQ, per germline. This chain's CDR3 is CASSLAYDRGNGYTF. CDR3 sequence (DNA): TGCGCCAGCAGCTTGGCTTACGACAGGGGAAATGGCTACACCTTC.

The chain employs TRBV18 and TRBJ1-1; D is possibly TRBD1 (6 bases). CDR1 and CDR2 from the germline V gene are KGHSH and LQKENI. Trimming took 3 bases from V and 1 from J, leaving 6 bases between them. The CDR3 runs 13 residues. CDR3 sequence: CASSPGQNTEAFF. The DNA of the CDR3 is TGTGCCAGCTCACCGGGACAGAACACTGAAGCTTTCTTT.

V is TRBV29-1 and J is TRBJ2-3; possibly TRBD1 for D (6 bases). The length of the CDR3 is 15 residues. V gave up 5 bases and J gave up 2 bases, with 17 bases separating them. Germline V gives CDR1 SQVTM, CDR2 ANQGSEA. The DNA for the CDR3 is TGCAGCGTTCCCGGGCAGGGGTATTTCACAGATACGCAGTATTTT. Encoded protein: CSVPGQGYFTDTQYF.

The J gene is TRBJ2-1, the V gene TRBV5-1; 7 bases match TRBD1. CDR1 SGHRS and CDR2 YFSETQ come from the germline V gene. The CDR3 extends over 15 amino acids. With 2 bases clipped from V and 0 bases from J, the junction kept 2 bases outside the gene matches. Here the CDR3 reads CASSFGDSSYNEQFF. The DNA of the CDR3 is TGCGCCAGCAGCTTTGGGGACAGCTCCTACAATGAGCAGTTCTTC.

The genes are TRBV7-9 and TRBJ2-1; 7 nucleotides agree with TRBD2. The CDR3 is made up of 16 amino acids. The junction had 13 bases not matched to a gene; V was cut back by 6 bases and J by 5 bases. Germline CDR1 is SEHNR and CDR2 is FQNEAQ (reference sequence). CDR3 protein: CASRPTGWEGDNEQFF. CDR3 nucleotides: TGTGCCAGCAGGCCCACGGGGTGGGAGGGAGACAATGAGCAGTTCTTC.

The CDR3 sequence is CSVDSQQGGYYEQYF. The CDR3 bases are TGCAGCGTTGACAGCCAACAGGGAGGGTACTACGAGCAGTACTTC. The J gene is TRBJ2-7, the V gene TRBV29-1; TRBD2 is a possible D gene (7 bases). CDR1 and CDR2 (germline): SQVTM, ANQGSEA. The ends were cut back, 3 bases at V and 3 bases at J, with 18 bases in the middle. The CDR3 is 15 amino acids.

The gene calls are TRBV7-6 and TRBJ1-2; 11 bases line up with TRBD1. J lost 5 bases, V lost 5 bases, and 13 bases had no gene match. CDR1 is SGHVS and CDR2 is FNYEAQ in the germline V gene. The CDR3 spans 17 residues. CDR3 coding DNA: TGTGCCAGCAGCGGCCGGGACAGGGGGTTGGATTTGTATGGCTACACCTTC. This encodes CASSGRDRGLDLYGYTF.

The chain couples TRBV30 to TRBJ2-7; possibly TRBD1 for D (5 bases). Trimming removed 0 bases from V and 3 bases from J, with 6 bases in between. The CDR3 is 12 residues long. Looked up from germline, CDR1 is GTSNPN and CDR2 is SVGIG (reference sequence). CDR3 nucleotide sequence: TGTGCCTGGAGTGTACAGGTCTACGAGCAGTACTTC. Encoded protein: CAWSVQVYEQYF. Variable domain in full (rest from reference TRBV30 and TRBJ2-7): SQTIHQWPATLVQPVGSPLSLECTVEGTSNPNLYWYRQAAGRGLQLLFYSVGIGQISSEVPQNLSASRPQDRQFILSSKKLLLSDSGFYLCAWSVQVYEQYFGPGTRLTVT.